This T cell receptor (beta chain) was sequenced for a study of blood T cell repertoires in COVID-19. Clones were read by immunoSEQ multiplex PCR, and TCRdb kept only the in-frame ones, dropping some. The sample shows about 160,000 clones, 80% of them seen only once. Trimming at V came to 2 bases and at J to 4 bases, leaving 3 bases not matched to a gene. The CDR3 has 14 amino acids. From germline, CDR1 is WSHSY and CDR2 SAAADI. Sequencing used PBMCs or T cells enriched from blood (not recorded which). The sequence came from a woman aged 60-75 years who had recovered from COVID-19. The gene calls are TRBV10-2 and TRBJ1-2; 8 bases line up with TRBD1. The CDR3 loop is CASSEQGAGYGYTF. Written as DNA, the CDR3 is TGCGCCAGCAGTGAGCAGGGGGCAGGCTATGGCTACACCTTC.